This entry lists 10 T cell receptor beta chains sequenced from one sample in a study of human T cells and chemical hapten exposure. Each CDR3 protein is one row after TCRdb ran MiXCR on the RACE reads. Of about 82,000 distinct CDR3 sequences in the sample, approximately 7% were seen once. Sample time point: patch test 2, 6 weeks after DPC sensitization. Treatment defined: therapeutic diphenylcyclopropenone sensitization with weekly scalp DPC. The sequencing used whole blood, collected in connection with sensitization to the hapten diphenylcyclopropenone (DPC). These receptors were taken from a woman aged 30 to 39 with alopecia areata. Some clones in this sample may be carry-over from other donors' samples.

This clonotype was seen at least ten times. This chain's CDR3 is CASSLGWDNNNEQFF. The CDR3, as DNA: TGCGCCAGCAGCTTGGGTTGGGACAATAACAATGAGCAGTTCTTC. The V call is TRBV5-1, the J call TRBJ2-1; D is possibly TRBD1 (6 bases). V lost 0 bases, J lost 5 bases, and 12 bases lay in between. In germline, CDR1 is SGHRS, CDR2 YFSETQ. This CDR3 has 15 residues.

A word on this clonotype: Given a much more abundant clone one base away, this may be a read error. The CDR3 does not end in the conserved phenylalanine or tryptophan, so this is likely a read error. The chain combines TRBV30 with TRBJ2-6; tentatively, D is TRBD1 (6 bases). The germline V gene has CDR1 GTSNPN and CDR2 SVGIG (reference sequence). The V end lost 3 bases, the J end lost 0 bases, and 9 bases lay between the germline ends. The CDR3 spans 15 residues. In DNA, the CDR3 is TGTGCCTGGAGCCACAGGGCCTCTGGGGCCAACGTCCTGACTTCC. Its protein product is CAWSHRASGANVLTS.

The V gene is TRBV29-1, the J gene TRBJ1-1; D is unclear. CDR1 and CDR2 (germline): SQVTM, ANQGSEA. Trimming took 4 bases from V and 0 from J, leaving 3 bases between them. This CDR3 spans 11 amino acids. CDR3 region: CSVVMNTEAFF. The CDR3 nucleotides read TGCAGCGTTGTCATGAACACTGAAGCTTTCTTT.

This clonotype showed up just a few times. V gene TRBV14 combines with J gene TRBJ1-1; no clear D gene. The germline CDR1 and CDR2 sequences are SGHDN and FVKESK. Trimming removed 1 base at V and 4 bases at J, with 10 bases between. The CDR3 is 14 residues long. The CDR3 protein is CASSQVRESTEAFF. Written as DNA, the CDR3 is TGTGCCAGCAGCCAAGTTCGGGAAAGCACTGAAGCTTTCTTT.

This chain uses TRBV20-1 with TRBJ1-2; D perhaps matches TRBD1 (5 bases). Germline V gene lookup returns CDR1 DFQATT and CDR2 SNEGSKA (reference sequence). Trimming left V 7 bases short and J 3 bases short, with 9 bases between. The length of the CDR3 is 11 residues. The chain's CDR3 is CSGQGDYGYTF. The CDR3 bases are TGCAGTGGGCAGGGCGACTATGGCTACACCTTC.

This clonotype was found a few times. The chain links TRBV6-2 or TRBV6-3 to TRBJ2-1, with a weak D call TRBD1 (9 bases). Trimming stripped 5 bases from V and 14 bases from J, with 37 bases between. The germline V gene encodes CDR1 MNHEY and CDR2 SVGEGT. This CDR3 has 19 residues. CDR3 DNA sequence: TGTGCCAGCAGTATCGTTATGGACAGGGGCCTTCTTCGGGGGGGCCAAAAGTTCTTC. It encodes CASSIVMDRGLLRGGQKFF.

The chain carries TRBV6-5 and TRBJ1-1; D is undetermined. Germline CDR1 is MNHEY and CDR2 is SVGAGI. This CDR3 is 16 amino acids long. Trimming cost V 0 bases and J 5 bases, with 16 bases left between them. CDR3 residues: CASSYSPTRGGTEAFF. CDR3 DNA: TGTGCCAGCAGTTACTCCCCAACACGGGGAGGGACTGAAGCTTTCTTT.

This clonotype has ten or more counts. The chain uses TRBV20-1 and TRBJ1-3, with 7 nucleotides matching TRBD1. There are 18 residues in the CDR3. Germline V gene sequence: CDR1 DFQATT, CDR2 SNEGSKA (reference sequence). V was clipped by 0 bases and J by 2 bases; unmatched bases: 13. The CDR3 reads CSARDLRQGSRAGNTIYF. The CDR3 coding sequence is TGCAGTGCTAGAGATTTAAGACAGGGAAGTAGGGCTGGAAACACCATATATTTT.

The rearrangement links TRBV5-1 to TRBJ1-5; a possible D gene is TRBD1 (5 bases). V was cut by 4 bases and J by 2 bases, with 13 bases left in between. This CDR3 contains 15 residues. The V gene's germline CDR1 is SGHRS and CDR2 YFSETQ. CDR3 sequence: CASSIAGARNQPQHF. As DNA, the CDR3 is TGCGCCAGCAGCATAGCCGGGGCCCGCAATCAGCCCCAGCATTTT.

This rearrangement joins TRBV4-1 to TRBJ2-5; TRBD1 might be the D (5 bases). CDR1 and CDR2 (germline): MGHRA, YSYEKL. This CDR3 is 16 amino acids long. V was pared by 1 base and J by 6 bases, with 18 bases between. The chain's CDR3 is CASSQVTDAGHKTQYF. DNA for the CDR3: TGCGCCAGCAGCCAAGTGACAGACGCAGGGCACAAGACCCAGTACTTC.